The TCR beta chain under discussion was sequenced for a study of blood T cell repertoires in COVID-19 (dated by TCRdb to about 2020). In terms of the full investigation: Collaborator samples came from the United States, Italy and Spain and covered acute and convalescent phases of COVID-19. The material from the prospective study consisted of cDNA or gDNA derived from T cells, B-cell-depleted T cells, or PBMCs. Deeply sampled blood TCRbeta repertoires from subjects exposed to, actively infected with, or recovered from COVID-19 were included in the dataset. The repertoires were released in a freely available public database meant as a resource for research on the immune response to SARS-CoV-2. The samples were drawn from two sources: the first 160 participants of the ongoing ImmuneRACE study, and over 1,000 subjects contributed by 6 global collaborators. A de-identified subject ID, COVID-19 status, age in years and sex were almost always included in the sample metadata. HLA class I and class II types, where available, came from metadata supplied by the sample provider rather than from assay-based typing. Results the study describes overall, beyond this receptor: The quantity of clinical and demographic metadata differed by source and by participant and was supplied without curation.

The immunoSEQ Assay, a bias-controlled multiplex PCR, was used to amplify TCRbeta CDR3 regions from genomic DNA. Per the authors' processing: Nucleated cell counts per sample were estimated from amplification of reference gene primers within the assay. Sequence reads were collapsed and filtered to measure the absolute abundance of every unique TCRbeta CDR3 rearrangement. For each sample, productive Simpson clonality was calculated as the square root of Simpson's diversity index over productive rearrangements. As stored in TCRdb, this immuneACCESS dataset retains in-frame rearrangements with V and J assigned. A fraction of the clones does not appear; measured against another copy, unresolved V genes explain less than half of the discrepancy, and the remainder lacks a known reason. The D gene and trimming were derived from the DNA, and the V and J assignments and clone size from that table. For this sample there are around 84,000 clones; 65% to 85% appear just once. The top ten constitute over 30% of the sample.

In its sample, this clone was seen a few times. Its antigen remains undetermined. No base quality values were provided; no much bigger clone lies one nucleotide off. The collaborating institutions used their own protocols to collect whole blood in K2EDTA tubes. Collaborator samples were shipped for TCRbeta analysis as frozen whole blood, isolated PBMCs, or DNA extracted from either sample type. After removal of 5 bases from V and 6 bases from J, the junction retains 7 bases not matched to a gene. The CDR3 measures 14 amino acids from cysteine to phenylalanine. Only the CDR3 portion is preserved as DNA: 42 bases, with reading frame beginning at the first base. According to the germline V gene, CDR1 reads SGHVS and CDR2 reads FQNEAQ.

The chain joins TRBV7-8 to TRBJ1-1; TRBD1 lines up with 9 middle nucleotides. The sample was peripheral blood. The sequence was collected from a man older than 75 with active or convalescent COVID-19. The DNA reads as follows: TGTGCCAGCAGCCAGGACAGGGGATACGCTGAAGCTTTCTTT. Its product reads: CASSQDRGYAEAFF. With the rest looked up from the reference TRBV7-8 and TRBJ1-1 genes rather than sequenced, the full variable domain is GAGVSQSPRYKVAKRGQDVALRCDPISGHVSLFWYQQALGQGPEFLTYFQNEAQLDKSGLPSDRFFAERPEGSVSTLKIQRTQQEDSAVYLCASSQDRGYAEAFFGQGTRLTVV.